This T cell receptor beta chain was captured in a study of shared clonotypes between healthy human individuals. Division of CD4+ cells produced a CD45RA+ naive subset and a CD45RA-negative memory subset. TCRdb keeps only in-frame clones here, not all; method: immunoSEQ multiplex PCR. The sample contains about 1 million clones, around 76% of which appear only once. Sequencing was performed on memory CD4+ T cells sorted from blood. Subset of the sample: CD45RA-negative fraction. This TCR was sampled from a man aged 18-30 years in good health.

This chain's CDR3 is CASRPGGSFNEQFF. The CDR3 DNA follows: TGTGCCAGCCGGCCCGGCGGGAGCTTCAATGAGCAGTTCTTC. The rearrangement joins TRBV11-2 to TRBJ2-1; TRBD2 matches 7 bases. With V trimmed by 8 bases and J by 6 bases, 10 bases remained unmatched. CDR1 SGHAT and CDR2 FQNNGV come from the germline V gene. This CDR3 is built from 14 residues. Full variable domain (rest looked up from reference TRBV11-2 and TRBJ2-1): EAGVAQSPRYKIIEKRQSVAFWCNPISGHATLYWYQQILGQGPKLLIQFQNNGVVDDSQLPKDRFSAERLKGVDSTLKIQPAKLEDSAVYLCASRPGGSFNEQFFGPGTRLTVL.